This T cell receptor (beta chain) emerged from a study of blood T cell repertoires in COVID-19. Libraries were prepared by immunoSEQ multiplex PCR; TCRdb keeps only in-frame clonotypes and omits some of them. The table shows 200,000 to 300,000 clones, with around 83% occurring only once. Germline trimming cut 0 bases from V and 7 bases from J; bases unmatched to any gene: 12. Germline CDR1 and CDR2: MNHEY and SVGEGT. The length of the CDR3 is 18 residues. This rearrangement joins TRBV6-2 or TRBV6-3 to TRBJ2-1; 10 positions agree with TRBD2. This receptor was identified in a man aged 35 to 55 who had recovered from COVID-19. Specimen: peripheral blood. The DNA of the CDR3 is TGTGCCAGCAGTTACTCGAGACTAGCGGGTCCCGCGGGGAATGAGCAGTTCTTC. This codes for CASSYSRLAGPAGNEQFF.